This T cell receptor beta chain was recovered during a study of cytomegalovirus exposure and HLA in healthy donors. V gave up 6 bases and J gave up 2 bases, with 17 bases separating them. This CDR3 is 16 amino acids long. The germline CDR1 and CDR2 sequences are MDHEN and SYDVKM. Primers for the PCR totalled 60 Vbeta and 13 Jbeta. Sequencing was performed with immunoSEQ multiplex PCR; in TCRdb, only in-frame clones are kept and a portion is missing. The sample lists approximately 120,000 clones, over 70% occurring once. The sequence was collected from a man between 25 and 39 years old in good health and CMV-seronegative. Sequenced sample: PBMCs. This chain connects TRBV28 to TRBJ1-5; a weak D match, TRBD1 (5 bases). The CDR3 here is CASSTPGQGGNQPQHF. DNA for the CDR3: TGTGCCAGCAGCACCCCAGGGCAGGGCGGCAATCAGCCCCAGCATTTT.